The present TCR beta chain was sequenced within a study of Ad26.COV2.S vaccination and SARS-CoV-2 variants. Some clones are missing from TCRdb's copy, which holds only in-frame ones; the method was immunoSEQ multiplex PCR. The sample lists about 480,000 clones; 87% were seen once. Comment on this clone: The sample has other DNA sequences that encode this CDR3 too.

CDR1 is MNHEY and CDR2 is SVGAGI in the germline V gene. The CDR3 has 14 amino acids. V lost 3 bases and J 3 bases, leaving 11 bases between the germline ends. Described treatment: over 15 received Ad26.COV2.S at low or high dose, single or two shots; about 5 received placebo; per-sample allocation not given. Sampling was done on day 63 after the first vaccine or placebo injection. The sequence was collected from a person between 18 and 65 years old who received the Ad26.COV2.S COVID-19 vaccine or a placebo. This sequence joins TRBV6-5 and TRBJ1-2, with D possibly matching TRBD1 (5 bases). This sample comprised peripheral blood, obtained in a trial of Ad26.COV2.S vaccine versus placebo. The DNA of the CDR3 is TGTGCCAGCAGTTATTCTACAGGCCACTATGGCTACACCTTC. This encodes CASSYSTGHYGYTF.